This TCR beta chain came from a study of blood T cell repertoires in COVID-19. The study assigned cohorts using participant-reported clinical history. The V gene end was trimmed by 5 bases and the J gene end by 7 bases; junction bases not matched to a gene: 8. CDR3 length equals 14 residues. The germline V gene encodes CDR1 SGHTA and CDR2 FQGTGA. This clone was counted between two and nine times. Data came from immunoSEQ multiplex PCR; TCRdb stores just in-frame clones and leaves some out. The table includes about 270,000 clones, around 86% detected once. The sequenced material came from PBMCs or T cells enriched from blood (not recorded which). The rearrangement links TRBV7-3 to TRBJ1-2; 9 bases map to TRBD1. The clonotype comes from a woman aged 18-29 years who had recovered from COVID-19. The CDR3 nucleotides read TGTGCCAGCAGCGAGATACAGGGGGCGGGTGGCTACACCTTC. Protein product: CASSEIQGAGGYTF.